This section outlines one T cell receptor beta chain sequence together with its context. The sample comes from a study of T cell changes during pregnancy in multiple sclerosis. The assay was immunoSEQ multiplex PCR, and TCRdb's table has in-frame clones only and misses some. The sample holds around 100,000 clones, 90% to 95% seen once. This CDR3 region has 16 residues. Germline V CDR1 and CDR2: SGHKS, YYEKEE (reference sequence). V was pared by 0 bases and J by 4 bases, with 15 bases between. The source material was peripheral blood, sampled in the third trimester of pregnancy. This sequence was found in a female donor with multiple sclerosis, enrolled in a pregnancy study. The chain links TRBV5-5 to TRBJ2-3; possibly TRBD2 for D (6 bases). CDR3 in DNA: TGTGCCAGCAGCTTGGCCCTTGCGGGGCCCTCAGATACGCAGTATTTT. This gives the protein CASSLALAGPSDTQYF.